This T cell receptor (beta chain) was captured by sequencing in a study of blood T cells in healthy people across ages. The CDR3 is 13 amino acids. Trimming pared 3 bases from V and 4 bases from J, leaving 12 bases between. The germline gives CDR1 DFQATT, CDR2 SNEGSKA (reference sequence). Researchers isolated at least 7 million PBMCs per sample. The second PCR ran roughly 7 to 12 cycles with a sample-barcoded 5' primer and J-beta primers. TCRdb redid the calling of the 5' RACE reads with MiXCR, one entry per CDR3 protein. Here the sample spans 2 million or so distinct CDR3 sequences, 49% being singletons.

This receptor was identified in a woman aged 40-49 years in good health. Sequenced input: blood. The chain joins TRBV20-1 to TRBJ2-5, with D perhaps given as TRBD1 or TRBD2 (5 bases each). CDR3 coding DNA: TGCAGTGCTAGTTACGAAGGGACAGAGACCCAGTACTTC. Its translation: CSASYEGTETQYF.